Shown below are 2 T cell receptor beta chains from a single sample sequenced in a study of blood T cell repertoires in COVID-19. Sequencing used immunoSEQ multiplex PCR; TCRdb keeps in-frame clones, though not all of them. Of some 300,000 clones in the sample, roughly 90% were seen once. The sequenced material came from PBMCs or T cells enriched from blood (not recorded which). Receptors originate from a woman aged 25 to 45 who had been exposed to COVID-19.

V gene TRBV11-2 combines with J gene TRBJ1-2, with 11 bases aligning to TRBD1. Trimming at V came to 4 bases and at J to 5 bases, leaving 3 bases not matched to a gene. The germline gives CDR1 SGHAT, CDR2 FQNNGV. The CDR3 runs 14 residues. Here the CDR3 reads CASSSGQGAYGYTF. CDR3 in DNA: TGTGCCAGCAGCTCAGGACAGGGGGCTTATGGCTACACCTTC.

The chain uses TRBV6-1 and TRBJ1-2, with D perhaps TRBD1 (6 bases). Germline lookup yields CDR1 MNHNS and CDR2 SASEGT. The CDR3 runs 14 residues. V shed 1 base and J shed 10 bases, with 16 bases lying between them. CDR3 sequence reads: CASSEGGGQPYYTF. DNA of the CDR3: TGTGCCAGCAGTGAAGGAGGAGGACAGCCTTACTACACCTTC.